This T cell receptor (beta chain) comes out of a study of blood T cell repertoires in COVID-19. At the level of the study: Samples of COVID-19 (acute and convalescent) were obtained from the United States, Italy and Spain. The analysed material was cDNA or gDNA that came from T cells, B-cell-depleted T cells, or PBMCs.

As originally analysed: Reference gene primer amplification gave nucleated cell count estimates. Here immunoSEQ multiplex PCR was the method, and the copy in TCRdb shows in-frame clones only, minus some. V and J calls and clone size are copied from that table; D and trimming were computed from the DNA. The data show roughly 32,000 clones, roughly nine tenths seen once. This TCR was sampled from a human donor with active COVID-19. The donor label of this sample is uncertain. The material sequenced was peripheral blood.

The CDR3 DNA sequence: TGTGCCAGCAGTTTCGCCCAGGGAATCATAGCCAAAAACATTCAGTACTTC. It encodes CASSFAQGIIAKNIQYF. The J gene is TRBJ2-4, the V gene TRBV7-8; maybe TRBD1 (5 bases). This CDR3 is 17 amino acids long. The germline gives CDR1 SGHVS, CDR2 FQNEAQ. Trimming left V 6 bases short and J 0 bases short, with 18 bases between.